This TCR beta chain was recovered during a study of blood T cell repertoires in COVID-19. On the study more broadly: Sites in the United States, Italy and Spain provided acute and convalescent COVID-19 samples. PBMCs, B-cell-depleted T cells, or T cells were the source of the cDNA or gDNA that made up the material.

In germline, CDR1 is SGHNT, CDR2 YYREEE (reference sequence). Trimming took off 8 bases at V and 13 bases at J, with 29 bases between the two ends. The CDR3 loop spans 15 amino acids. Study processing details: How many nucleated cells were present was estimated from reference gene primer amplification. Only in-frame clones appear in the TCRdb table, and some are missing; sequencing was by immunoSEQ multiplex PCR. The DNA was the basis for D and trimming; V, J and clone size are from that table. The sample contains about 360,000 clones, 70% to 90% of which appear only once. The V call is TRBV5-4, the J call TRBJ2-3, with D maybe TRBD1 (6 bases). This TCR was sampled from a human donor in a cohort sampled during active COVID-19. Material for sequencing was peripheral blood. The CDR3 protein is CASRTITGQHAGEYF. CDR3 DNA sequence: TGTGCCAGTCGGACCATAACAGGGCAACATGCTGGGGAGTATTTT.